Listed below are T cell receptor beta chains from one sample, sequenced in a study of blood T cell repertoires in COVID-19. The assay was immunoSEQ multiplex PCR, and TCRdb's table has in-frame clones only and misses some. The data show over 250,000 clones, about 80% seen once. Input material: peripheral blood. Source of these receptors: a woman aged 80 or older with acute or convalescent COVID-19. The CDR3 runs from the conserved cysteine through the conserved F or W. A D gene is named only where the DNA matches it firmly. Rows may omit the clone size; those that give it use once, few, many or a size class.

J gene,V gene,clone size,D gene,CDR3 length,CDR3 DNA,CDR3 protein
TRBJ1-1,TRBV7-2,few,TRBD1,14,TGTGCCAGCAGCTTAATACAGGGGAAAACTGAAGCTTTCTTT,CASSLIQGKTEAFF
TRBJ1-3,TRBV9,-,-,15,TGTGCCAGCAGCGTAGACAGTCACTCTGGAAACACCATATATTTT,CASSVDSHSGNTIYF
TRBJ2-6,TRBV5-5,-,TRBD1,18,TGTGCCAGCAGCCTACCCGGGACAGGCATCTCTGGGGCCAACGTCCTGACTTTC,CASSLPGTGISGANVLTF
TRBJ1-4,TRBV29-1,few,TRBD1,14,TGCAGCGTTGAAATTGGGACAGGCAATGAAAAACTGTTTTTT,CSVEIGTGNEKLFF
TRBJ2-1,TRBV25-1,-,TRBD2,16,TGTGCCAGCAGTTCCCGACTAGCGGGAGCTGACAATGAGCAGTTCTTC,CASSSRLAGADNEQFF
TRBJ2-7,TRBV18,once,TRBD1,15,TGTGCCAGCTCACCACAGGGGACAGGGACAAACGAGCAGTACTTC,CASSPQGTGTNEQYF
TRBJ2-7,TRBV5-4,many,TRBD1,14,TGTGCCAGCAGCTTGGGACAGGGAGTCTACGAGCAGTACTTC,CASSLGQGVYEQYF
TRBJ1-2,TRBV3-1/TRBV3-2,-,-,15,TGTGCCAGCAGCCAAGTATCGGTCTCAAACTATGGCTACACCTTC,CASSQVSVSNYGYTF
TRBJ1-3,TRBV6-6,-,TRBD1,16,TGTGCCAGCAGTTACTCCTGGACAGGGGGAGGAAACACCATATATTTT,CASSYSWTGGGNTIYF
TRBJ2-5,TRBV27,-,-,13,TGTGCCAGCAGTTTATGGGCCCAAGAGACCCAGTACTTC,CASSLWAQETQYF
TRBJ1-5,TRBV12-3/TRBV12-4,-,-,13,TGTGCCAGCAGTCTCCAGGGGATCCAGCCCCAGCATTTT,CASSLQGIQPQHF
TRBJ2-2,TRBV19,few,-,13,TGTGCCAGTAGGGGTCAGGGCACCGGGGAGCTGTTTTTT,CASRGQGTGELFF
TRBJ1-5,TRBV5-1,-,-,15,TGCGCCAGCAGCTTGAGAGGCAGCCGAGATCAGCCCCAGCATTTT,CASSLRGSRDQPQHF
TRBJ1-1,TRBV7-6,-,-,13,TGTGCCAGCAGCCAACAGCTGAACACTGAAGCTTTCTTT,CASSQQLNTEAFF
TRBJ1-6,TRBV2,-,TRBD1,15,TGTGCCAGCAGGCTCCGGGACAGTTGGAATTCACCCCTCCACTTT,CASRLRDSWNSPLHF
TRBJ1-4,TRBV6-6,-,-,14,TGTGCCAGCAGCAAAACAGGGATTAATGAAAAACTGTTTTTT,CASSKTGINEKLFF
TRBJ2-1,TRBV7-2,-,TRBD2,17,TGTGCCAGCAGCTTTGGCCCAGCGGGGGGGCCCAGTAATGAGCAGTTCTTC,CASSFGPAGGPSNEQFF
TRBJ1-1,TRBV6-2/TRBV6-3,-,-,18,TGTGCCAGCAGTTACGCCACTCCGGGAGTTTCCATGAACACTGAAGCTTTCTTT,CASSYATPGVSMNTEAFF
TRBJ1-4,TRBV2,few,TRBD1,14,TGTGCCAGCAGTGTGGGACAGGGTGTTGAAAAACTGTTTTTT,CASSVGQGVEKLFF
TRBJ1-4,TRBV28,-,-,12,TGTGCCAGCAGCTCGTCCACCTCAGAACTGTTTTTT,CASSSSTSELFF
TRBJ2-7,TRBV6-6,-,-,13,TGTGCCAGCGCACGGGGGAATTACTACGAGCAGTACTTC,CASARGNYYEQYF
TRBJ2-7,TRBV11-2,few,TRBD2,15,TGTGCCAGCAAGCGGGGGGAACCTAGCTCCTACGAGCAGTACTTC,CASKRGEPSSYEQYF
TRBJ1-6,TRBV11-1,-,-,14,TGTGCCAGCAGCTTAACAGTTCTACATTCACCCCTCCACTTT,CASSLTVLHSPLHF
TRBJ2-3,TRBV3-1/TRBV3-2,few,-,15,TGTGCCAGCAGCCAAGATCAGCGGGTGACAGATACGCAGTATTTT,CASSQDQRVTDTQYF
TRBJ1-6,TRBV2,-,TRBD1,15,TGTGCCAGCAGTCCCCCGGGACAGAGGAATTCACCCCTCCACTTT,CASSPPGQRNSPLHF
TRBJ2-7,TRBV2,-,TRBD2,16,TGTGCCAGCAGTGAAGGAGAAGCGGGAGTGGGCTACGAGCAGTACTTC,CASSEGEAGVGYEQYF
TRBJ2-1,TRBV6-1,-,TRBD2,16,TGTGCCAGCAGTGGGGCTAGCGGGACGCGATATGGTGAGCAGTTCTTC,CASSGASGTRYGEQFF
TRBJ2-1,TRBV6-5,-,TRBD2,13,TGTGCCAGCACCGCGGGGGGCTACAATGAGCAGTTCTTC,CASTAGGYNEQFF
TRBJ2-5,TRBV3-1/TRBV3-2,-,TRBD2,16,TGTGCCAGCAGACGTCTTGGCGGGGGGCCTCAAGAGACCCAGTACTTC,CASRRLGGGPQETQYF